This T cell receptor beta chain was documented in a study of blood T cells in healthy people across ages. Study results and limitations: Age showed a roughly linear inverse relationship with TCR beta diversity per million T cells.

The donors, all healthy, were Caucasians living in Russia, aged about 6 to 95. CDR1 is MGHRA and CDR2 is YSYEKL in the germline V gene. V shed 0 bases and J 6 bases; nucleotides not matched to a gene: 7. CDR3 length equals 16 residues. To note about this clonotype: Its antigen is as yet unknown.

Using a J-beta primer mix together with a sample-barcoded 5' primer, a second PCR was run for about 6 to 12 cycles. CDR3-containing paired-end reads numbered at least 2.5 million in each sample. TCRdb reanalysed the 5' RACE reads using MiXCR and keeps one entry per CDR3 protein. The data show roughly 800,000 distinct CDR3 sequences, about 34% seen once. What was sequenced was blood. This receptor was identified in a man younger than 35 in good health. The chain uses TRBV4-1 and TRBJ2-2; TRBD2 aligns across 7 bases. CDR3 amino acids: CASSQESGGNAGELFF. Written as DNA, the CDR3 is TGCGCCAGCAGCCAAGAATCGGGGGGAAACGCCGGGGAGCTGTTTTTT.